The clone carrying this T cell receptor beta chain was picked up a small number of times. Its matching antigen is unknown. Unique molecular identifiers were added to individual cDNA molecules. Via MiXCR, TCRdb re-called the 5' RACE reads, giving one row per CDR3 protein. The sample contains some 56,000 distinct CDR3 sequences, over 13% of which appear only once. The CDR3 runs to 16 residues. Germline values: CDR1 LGHNA, CDR2 YNFKEQ. Trimming left V 1 base short and J 6 bases short, with 16 bases between. The sample comes from a study of early T cells in non-severe SARS-CoV-2 infection. Broader study findings: The study's VDJdb matching favored anti-spike CD8 responses and missed private and CD4 specificities.

This receptor was identified in an adult who was a healthcare worker with PCR-confirmed SARS-CoV-2 infection or an uninfected control (not recorded which). The rearrangement uses TRBV4-2 and TRBJ1-5; D may be TRBD1 (6 bases). The material was whole blood, obtained at baseline. The CDR3 bases are TGTGCCAGCAGCCAAGTGGGGTCAGGGGACGGTCAGCCCCAGCATTTT. Translating it yields CASSQVGSGDGQPQHF.